This T cell receptor beta chain was obtained from a study of blood T cells in healthy people across ages. Across the study: Roughly one uniquely barcoded beta molecule per two T cells was captured.

Primers used in a second PCR of about 6 to 11 cycles were a sample-barcoded 5' primer and a J-beta primer mix. From the 5' RACE reads, TCRdb called clonotypes with MiXCR, one entry per CDR3 protein. The data show more than 1 million distinct CDR3 sequences, with 40% to 45% seen just once and 18% held by the top ten. This clonotype turned up a few times. Donation came from healthy Caucasian individuals in Russia who were aged about 6 to 95. The sample taken for sequencing was blood. This clonotype was obtained from a woman in her sixties or seventies in good health.

CDR3 in amino acids: CSVVQGKVVYEQYF. In DNA form, the CDR3 reads TGCAGCGTTGTACAGGGGAAGGTTGTGTACGAGCAGTACTTC. The chain recombines TRBV29-1 with TRBJ2-7; 7 bases are a match to TRBD1. With V trimmed by 4 bases and J by 4 bases, 10 bases remained unmatched. The CDR3 is made up of 14 amino acids. Germline V CDR1 and CDR2: SQVTM, ANQGSEA.